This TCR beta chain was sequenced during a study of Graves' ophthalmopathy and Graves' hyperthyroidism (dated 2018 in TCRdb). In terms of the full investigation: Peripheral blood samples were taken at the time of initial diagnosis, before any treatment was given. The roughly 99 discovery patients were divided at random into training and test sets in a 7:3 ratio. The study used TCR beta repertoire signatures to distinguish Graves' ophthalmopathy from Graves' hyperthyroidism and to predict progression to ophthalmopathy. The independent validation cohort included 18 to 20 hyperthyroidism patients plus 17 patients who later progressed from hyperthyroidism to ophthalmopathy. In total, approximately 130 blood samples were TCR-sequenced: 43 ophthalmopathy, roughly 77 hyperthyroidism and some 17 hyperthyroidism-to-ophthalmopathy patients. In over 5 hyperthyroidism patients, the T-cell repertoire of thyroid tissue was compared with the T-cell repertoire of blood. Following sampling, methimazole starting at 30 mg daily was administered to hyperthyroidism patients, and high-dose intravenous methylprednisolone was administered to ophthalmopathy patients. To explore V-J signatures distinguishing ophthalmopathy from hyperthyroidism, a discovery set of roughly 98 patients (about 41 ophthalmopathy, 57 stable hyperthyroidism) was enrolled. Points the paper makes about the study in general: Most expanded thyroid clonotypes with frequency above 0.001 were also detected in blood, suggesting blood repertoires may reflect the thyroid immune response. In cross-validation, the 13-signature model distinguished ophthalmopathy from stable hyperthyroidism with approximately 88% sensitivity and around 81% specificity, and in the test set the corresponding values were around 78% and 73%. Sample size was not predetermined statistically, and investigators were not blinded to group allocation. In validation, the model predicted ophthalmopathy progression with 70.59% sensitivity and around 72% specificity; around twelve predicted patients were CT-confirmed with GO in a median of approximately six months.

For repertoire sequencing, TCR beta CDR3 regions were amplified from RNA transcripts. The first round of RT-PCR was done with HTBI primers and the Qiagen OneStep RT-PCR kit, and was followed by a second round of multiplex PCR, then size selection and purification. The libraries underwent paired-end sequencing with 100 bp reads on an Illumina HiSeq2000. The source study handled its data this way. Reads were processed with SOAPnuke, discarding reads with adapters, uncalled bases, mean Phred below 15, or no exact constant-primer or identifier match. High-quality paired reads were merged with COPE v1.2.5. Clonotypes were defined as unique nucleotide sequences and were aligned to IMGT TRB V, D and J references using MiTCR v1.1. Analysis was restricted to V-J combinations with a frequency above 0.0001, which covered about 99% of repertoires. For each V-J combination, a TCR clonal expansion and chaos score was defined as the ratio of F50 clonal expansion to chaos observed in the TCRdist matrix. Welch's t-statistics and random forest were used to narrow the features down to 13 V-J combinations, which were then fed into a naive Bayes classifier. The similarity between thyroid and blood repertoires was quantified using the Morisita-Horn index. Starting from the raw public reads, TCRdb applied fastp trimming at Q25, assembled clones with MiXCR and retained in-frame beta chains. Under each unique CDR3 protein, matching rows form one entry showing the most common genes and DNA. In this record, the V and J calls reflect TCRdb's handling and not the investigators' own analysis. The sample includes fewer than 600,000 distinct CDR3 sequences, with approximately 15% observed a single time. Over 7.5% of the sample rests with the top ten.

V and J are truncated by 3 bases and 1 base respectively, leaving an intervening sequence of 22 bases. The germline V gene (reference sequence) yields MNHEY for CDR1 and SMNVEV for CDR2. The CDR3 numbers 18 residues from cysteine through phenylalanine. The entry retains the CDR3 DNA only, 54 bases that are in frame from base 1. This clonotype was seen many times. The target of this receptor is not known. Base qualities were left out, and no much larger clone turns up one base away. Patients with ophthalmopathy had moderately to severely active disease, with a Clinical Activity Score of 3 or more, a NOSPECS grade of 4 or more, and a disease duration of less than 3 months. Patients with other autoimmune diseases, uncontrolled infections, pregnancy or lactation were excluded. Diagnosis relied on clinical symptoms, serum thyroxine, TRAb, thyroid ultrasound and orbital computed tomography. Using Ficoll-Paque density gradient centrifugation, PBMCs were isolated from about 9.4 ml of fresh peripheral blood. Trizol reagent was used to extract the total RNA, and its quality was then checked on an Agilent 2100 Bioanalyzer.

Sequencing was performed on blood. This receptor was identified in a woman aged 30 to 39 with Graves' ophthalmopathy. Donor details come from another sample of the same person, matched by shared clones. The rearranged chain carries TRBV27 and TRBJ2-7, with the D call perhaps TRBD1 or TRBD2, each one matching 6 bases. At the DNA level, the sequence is TGTGCCAGCAGTTTGGCTGGAGGGGGGAATACAGCGTCCTACGAGCAGTACTTC. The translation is CASSLAGGGNTASYEQYF.